The 8 T cell receptor beta chains presented below share a single source sample, sequenced in a study of blood T cell repertoires in COVID-19. Sequencing used immunoSEQ multiplex PCR; TCRdb keeps in-frame clones, though not all of them. The sample shows 200,000 to 300,000 clones, around 85% of them seen only once. The sample taken for sequencing was PBMCs or T cells enriched from blood (not recorded which). These receptors originate from a woman aged 40 to 50 with acute COVID-19.

The chain uses TRBV20-1 and TRBJ1-1, with D unresolved. CDR3 size: 12 residues. CDR1 is DFQATT, CDR2 SNEGSKA, per germline (reference sequence). V lost 3 bases to trimming and J lost 6 bases, with 11 bases between them. CDR3 sequence: CSASWQAAEAFF. The DNA for the CDR3 is TGCAGTGCTAGTTGGCAGGCCGCTGAAGCTTTCTTT.

The J gene is TRBJ2-7, the V gene TRBV9; 7 bases agree with TRBD2. Germline assignment: CDR1 SGDLS and CDR2 YYNGEE. Germline trimming cut 0 bases from V and 3 bases from J; bases unmatched to any gene: 9. The CDR3 spans 16 residues. This CDR3 reads CASSVEGSGKFYEQYF. DNA of the CDR3: TGTGCCAGCAGCGTAGAGGGGAGCGGGAAATTCTACGAGCAGTACTTC.

The chain is built from TRBV27 and TRBJ1-1; maybe TRBD1 (6 bases). This CDR3 spans 15 amino acids. Trimming stripped 8 bases from V and 11 bases from J, with 27 bases between. Germline assignment: CDR1 MNHEY and CDR2 SMNVEV (reference sequence). The CDR3 DNA is TGTGCCAGCTCCCTATCGGGAACAGGGCCCACTTTGGCTTTCTTT. It specifies CASSLSGTGPTLAFF.

This sequence joins TRBV5-1 and TRBJ2-7; 11 bases agree with TRBD1. Germline lookup yields CDR1 SGHRS and CDR2 YFSETQ. The CDR3 is 15 residues long. V gave up 2 bases and J gave up 4 bases; unmatched junction bases: 5. The CDR3 DNA follows: TGCGCCAGCAGCTTCACCGGGACAGGGGGTTACGAGCAGTACTTC. Protein product: CASSFTGTGGYEQYF. Complete variable domain (other parts from reference TRBV5-1 and TRBJ2-7): KAGVTQTPRYLIKTRGQQVTLSCSPISGHRSVSWYQQTPGQGLQFLFEYFSETQRNKGNFPGRFSGRQFSNSRSEMNVSTLELGDSALYLCASSFTGTGGYEQYFGPGTRLTVT.

This chain connects TRBV5-5 to TRBJ2-5; 12 bases match TRBD2. Unmatched junction bases numbered 14, after V lost 1 base and J lost 4 bases. CDR1 and CDR2 (germline): SGHKS, YYEKEE (reference sequence). The CDR3 loop spans 19 amino acids. The CDR3 loop reads CASSLRSGLAGGPGETQYF. The CDR3 bases are TGTGCCAGCAGCTTGCGATCGGGTCTAGCGGGAGGGCCGGGAGAGACCCAGTACTTC.

This chain uses TRBV11-2 with TRBJ2-1, with 7 bases aligning to TRBD1. Trimming took 4 bases from V and 4 from J; bases not matched to a gene: 7. In germline, CDR1 is SGHAT, CDR2 FQNNGV. This CDR3 region has 15 residues. CDR3 DNA sequence: TGTGCCAGCAGCTCTAAAACAGGGGTGTACAATGAGCAGTTCTTC. Amino acids: CASSSKTGVYNEQFF.

The V and J genes are TRBV19 and TRBJ2-7; TRBD2 might be the D (7 bases). Germline V gene data show CDR1 as LNHDA and CDR2 as SQIVND (reference sequence). This CDR3 comprises 17 residues. The V gene lost 4 bases and the J gene lost 0 bases, with 19 bases spanning the gap. CDR3 DNA sequence: TGTGCCAGTAGTAATAGGTGGAAGGGAGGGGGCTCCTACGAGCAGTACTTC. Amino acids: CASSNRWKGGGSYEQYF.

The chain is built from TRBV6-1 and TRBJ1-1, with no clear D. This CDR3 comprises 12 residues. The germline V gene encodes CDR1 MNHNS and CDR2 SASEGT. Trimming shortened V by 7 bases and J by 8 bases, and 14 bases separated the two germline ends. CDR3 nucleotides: TGTGCCAGCACTCTAAGTGGGAGCGAAGCTTTCTTT. This sequence encodes CASTLSGSEAFF.